The subject of this entry is one TCR beta chain. The CDR3 is 15 amino acids. Trimming shortened V by 0 bases and J by 2 bases, and 12 bases separated the two germline ends. The germline gives CDR1 SGHRS, CDR2 YFSETQ. This specimen comes from a study of blood T cell repertoires in COVID-19. Sequencing was performed with immunoSEQ multiplex PCR; in TCRdb, only in-frame clones are kept and a portion is missing. The sample lists 650,000 to 800,000 clones, approximately 90% occurring once. The specimen was peripheral blood. The sequence came from a woman in her late teens or twenties with acute or convalescent COVID-19. This sequence joins TRBV5-1 and TRBJ2-7, with D possibly being TRBD2 (6 bases). In nucleotides, the CDR3 is TGCGCCAGCAGCTTGGAGGGACTTGGGACCTACGAGCAGTACTTC. Protein sequence: CASSLEGLGTYEQYF.